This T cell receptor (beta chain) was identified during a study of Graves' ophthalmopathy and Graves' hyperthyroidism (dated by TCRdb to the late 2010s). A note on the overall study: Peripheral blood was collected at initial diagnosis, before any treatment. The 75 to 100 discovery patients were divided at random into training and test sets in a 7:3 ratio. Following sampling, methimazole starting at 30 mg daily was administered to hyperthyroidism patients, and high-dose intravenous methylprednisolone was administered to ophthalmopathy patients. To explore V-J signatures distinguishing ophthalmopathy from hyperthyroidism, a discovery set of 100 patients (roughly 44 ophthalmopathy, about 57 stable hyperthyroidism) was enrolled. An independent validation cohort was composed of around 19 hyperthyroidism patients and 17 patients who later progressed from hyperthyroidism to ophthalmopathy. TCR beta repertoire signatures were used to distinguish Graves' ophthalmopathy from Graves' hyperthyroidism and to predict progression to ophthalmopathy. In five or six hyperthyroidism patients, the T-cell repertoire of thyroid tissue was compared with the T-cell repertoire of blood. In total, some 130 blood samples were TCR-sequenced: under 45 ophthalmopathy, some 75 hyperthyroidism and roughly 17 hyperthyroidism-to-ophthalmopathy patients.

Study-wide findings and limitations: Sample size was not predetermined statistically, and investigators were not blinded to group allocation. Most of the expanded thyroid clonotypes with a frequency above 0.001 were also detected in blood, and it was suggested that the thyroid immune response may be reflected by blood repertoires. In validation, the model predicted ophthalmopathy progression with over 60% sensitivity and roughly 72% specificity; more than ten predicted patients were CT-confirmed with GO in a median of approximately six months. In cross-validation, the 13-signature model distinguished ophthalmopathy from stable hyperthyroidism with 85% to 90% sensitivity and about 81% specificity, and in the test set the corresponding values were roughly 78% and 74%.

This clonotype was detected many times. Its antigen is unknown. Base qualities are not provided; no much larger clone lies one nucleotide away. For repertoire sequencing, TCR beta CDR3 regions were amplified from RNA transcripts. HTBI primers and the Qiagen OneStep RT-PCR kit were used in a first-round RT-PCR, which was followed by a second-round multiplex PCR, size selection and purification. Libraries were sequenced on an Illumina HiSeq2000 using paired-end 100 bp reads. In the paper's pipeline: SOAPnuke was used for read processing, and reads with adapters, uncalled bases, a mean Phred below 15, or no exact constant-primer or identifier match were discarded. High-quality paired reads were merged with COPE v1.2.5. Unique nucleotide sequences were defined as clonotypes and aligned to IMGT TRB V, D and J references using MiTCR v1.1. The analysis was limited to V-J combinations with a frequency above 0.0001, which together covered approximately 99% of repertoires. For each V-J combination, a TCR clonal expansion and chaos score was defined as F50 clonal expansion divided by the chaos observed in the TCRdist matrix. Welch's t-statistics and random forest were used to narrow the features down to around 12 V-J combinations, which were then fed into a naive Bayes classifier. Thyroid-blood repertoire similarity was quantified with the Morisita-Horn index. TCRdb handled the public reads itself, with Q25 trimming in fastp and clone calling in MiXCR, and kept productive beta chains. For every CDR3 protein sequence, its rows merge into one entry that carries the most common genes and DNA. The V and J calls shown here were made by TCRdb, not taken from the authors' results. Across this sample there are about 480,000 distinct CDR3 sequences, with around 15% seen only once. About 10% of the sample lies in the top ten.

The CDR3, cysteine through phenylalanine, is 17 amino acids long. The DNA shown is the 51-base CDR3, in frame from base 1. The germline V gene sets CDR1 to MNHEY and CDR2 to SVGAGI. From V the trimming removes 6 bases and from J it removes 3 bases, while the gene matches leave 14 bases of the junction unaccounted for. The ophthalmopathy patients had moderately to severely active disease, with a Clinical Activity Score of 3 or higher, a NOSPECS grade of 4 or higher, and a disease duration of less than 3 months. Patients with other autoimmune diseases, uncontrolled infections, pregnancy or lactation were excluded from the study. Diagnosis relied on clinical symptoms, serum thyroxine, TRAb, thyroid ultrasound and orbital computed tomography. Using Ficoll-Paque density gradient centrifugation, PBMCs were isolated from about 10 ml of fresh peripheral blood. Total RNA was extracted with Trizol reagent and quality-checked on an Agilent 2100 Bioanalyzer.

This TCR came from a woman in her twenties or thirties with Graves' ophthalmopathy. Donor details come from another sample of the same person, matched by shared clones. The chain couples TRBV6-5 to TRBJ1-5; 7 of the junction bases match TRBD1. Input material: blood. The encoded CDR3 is CASSPTGTVGSNQPQHF. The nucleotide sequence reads TGTGCCAGCAGCCCGACAGGGACTGTGGGTTCCAATCAGCCCCAGCATTTT.